The entry that follows covers one T cell receptor (beta chain) sequence. Antigen unknown. Assay used: immunoSEQ multiplex PCR; TCRdb lists only in-frame clones, some missing. The sample yields some 250,000 clones, nearly 90% seen once. This entry belongs to a study of cytomegalovirus exposure and HLA in healthy donors. Study-level findings and limits: According to a subsequent analysis, TCR clusters identified in the first cohort showed a tendency to co-occur across the roughly 120 validation repertoires.

The V gene end was trimmed by 6 bases and the J gene end by 0 bases; junction bases not matched to a gene: 1. The length of the CDR3 is 13 residues. CDR1 and CDR2 from the germline V gene are SQVTM and ANQGSEA. The sequencing sample was made of PBMCs. The genes are TRBV29-1 and TRBJ1-3, with TRBD1 matching over 8 bases. The TCR comes from a woman aged 18-35 years in good health and CMV-seronegative. The CDR3 spells CSVGQDSGNTIYF. CDR3 in DNA: TGCAGCGTGGGACAGGACTCTGGAAACACCATATATTTT.